These 20 T cell receptor beta chains originate from one sample sequenced in a study of blood T cells in healthy people across ages. A second PCR, run for about 7 to 11 cycles, used a sample-barcoded 5' primer plus a J-beta primer mix. TCRdb analysed the 5' RACE reads with MiXCR anew, one entry per CDR3 protein. Found here are 1,300,000 or so distinct CDR3 sequences, 59% of them singletons; the top ten hold over 5%. The material sequenced was blood. The receptors here all came from a man between 18 and 29 years old in good health.

A few counts support this clonotype. The chain recombines TRBV6-2 or TRBV6-3 with TRBJ2-4, with 12 positions matching TRBD2. This CDR3 has 16 amino acids. V trimming: 6 bases; J trimming: 0 bases; junction bases outside the gene matches: 3. Per the germline V gene, CDR1 is MNHEY and CDR2 is SVGEGT. The CDR3 region is CASRPGLAGAKNIQYF. DNA for the CDR3: TGTGCCAGCAGGCCGGGACTAGCGGGAGCCAAAAACATTCAGTACTTC.

V gene TRBV7-2 combines with J gene TRBJ2-7, with a possible D match to TRBD1 (6 bases). Germline CDR1 SGHTA, CDR2 FQGNSA. V shed 5 bases and J shed 3 bases, with 17 bases lying between them. The CDR3 has 15 amino acids. In nucleotides, the CDR3 is TGTGCCAGCAGCACGCCGAAAGACAGGCTCTACGAGCAGTACTTC. Its translation is CASSTPKDRLYEQYF.

This clonotype was detected only a few times. The gene calls are TRBV29-1 and TRBJ1-1; 8 nucleotides line up with TRBD1. V was clipped by 7 bases and J by 3 bases; unmatched bases: 7. Germline V CDR1 and CDR2: SQVTM, ANQGSEA. This CDR3 is built from 13 residues. The CDR3 DNA is TGCAGCGCCGGACAGGGAATGGACACTGAAGCTTTCTTT. Its translation is CSAGQGMDTEAFF. Together with reference TRBV29-1 and TRBJ1-1, the CDR3 gives the full variable domain: SAVISQKPSRDICQRGTSLTIQCQVDSQVTMMFWYRQQPGQSLTLIATANQGSEATYESGFVIDKFPISRPNLTFSTLTVSNMSPEDSSIYLCSAGQGMDTEAFFGQGTRLTVV.

This clonotype was recorded only once. The V call is TRBV9, the J call TRBJ1-2; D is undetermined. V gave up 2 bases and J gave up 2 bases, with 22 bases separating them. Germline CDR1 and CDR2: SGDLS and YYNGEE. The CDR3 runs 18 residues. CDR3 in amino acids: CASSVTTPSHMVNYGYTF. In DNA, the CDR3 is TGTGCCAGCAGCGTCACGACCCCTAGTCACATGGTCAACTATGGCTACACCTTC.

This clonotype was detected only a few times. The chain recombines TRBV6-5 with TRBJ2-1; D not certain. CDR1 and CDR2 from the germline V gene are MNHEY and SVGAGI. This CDR3 region has 12 residues. V was shortened by 7 bases and J by 4 bases, with 8 bases between the two germline ends. The CDR3 sequence is CASKTGYNEQFF. The CDR3 DNA follows: TGTGCCAGCAAGACCGGTTACAATGAGCAGTTCTTC.

This clonotype was detected a few times. J is TRBJ2-1 and V is TRBV6-1; D is perhaps TRBD1 (6 bases). Germline V lookup: CDR1 MNHNS, CDR2 SASEGT. This CDR3 region has 13 residues. The ends were cut back, 3 bases at V and 5 bases at J, with 8 bases in the middle. CDR3 residues: CASSETGNNEQFF. In DNA, the CDR3 is TGTGCCAGCAGTGAGACAGGCAACAATGAGCAGTTCTTC.

The chain couples TRBV2 to TRBJ2-5, with a tentative D call TRBD1 (5 bases). The DNA end favors TRBJ2-7, so the J call may be wrong. Germline CDR1 is SNHLY and CDR2 is FYNNEI. CDR3 length: 15 residues. CDR3 amino acids: CASSGVADITYEQYF. The CDR3, as DNA: TGTGCCAGCAGTGGGGTCGCGGACATAACCTACGAGCAGTACTTC.

The chain employs TRBV12-3 or TRBV12-4 and TRBJ1-2, with 9 bases that match TRBD1. This CDR3 comprises 14 residues. The J segment lost 5 bases and the V segment lost 8 bases, leaving 9 bases of the junction unmatched. The DNA of the CDR3 is TGTGCCAGCTCTAGGACAGGGGTGCGATATGGCTACACCTTC. It specifies CASSRTGVRYGYTF.

This clonotype was observed a handful of times. This chain uses TRBV6-2 or TRBV6-3 with TRBJ2-6; perhaps TRBD1 as D (5 bases). This CDR3 has 16 amino acids. Per the germline V gene, CDR1 is MNHEY and CDR2 is SVGEGT. V was clipped by 6 bases and J by 2 bases, with 14 bases between them. The CDR3 nucleotides read TGTGCCAGCAGCCAAAGGGGTCTGGCTGGGGCCAACGTCCTGACTTTC. Amino acids: CASSQRGLAGANVLTF.

The CDR3 loop is CASSYTSGGGYYEQYF. The CDR3 region has the DNA TGTGCCAGCAGTTACACTAGCGGGGGCGGCTACTACGAGCAGTACTTC. The genes are TRBV6-5 and TRBJ2-7; 11 bases align to TRBD2. V shed 2 bases, J shed 3 bases, and the junction held 6 bases outside the gene matches. CDR1 is MNHEY and CDR2 is SVGAGI in the germline V gene. The CDR3 has 16 amino acids.

V usage is TRBV7-9 and J usage is TRBJ2-1; 10 bases agree with TRBD2. The CDR3 has 15 residues. Looked up from germline, CDR1 is SEHNR and CDR2 is FQNEAQ (reference sequence). V was clipped by 7 bases and J by 1 base; unmatched bases: 4. The CDR3 reads CASILLAGSYNEQFF. The CDR3 DNA follows: TGTGCCAGCATCCTACTAGCGGGGTCCTACAATGAGCAGTTCTTC.

The chain combines TRBV27 with TRBJ1-1; D is uncertain. Trimming removed 3 bases at V and 1 base at J, with 9 bases between. Germline values: CDR1 MNHEY, CDR2 SMNVEV (reference sequence). There are 14 residues in the CDR3. This chain's CDR3 is CASSFLRGNTEAFF. The DNA for the CDR3 is TGTGCCAGCAGTTTCTTACGGGGGAACACTGAAGCTTTCTTT.

V and J are TRBV5-1 and TRBJ1-2; D perhaps matches TRBD1 (6 bases). V was pared by 7 bases and J by 1 base, with 14 bases between. Germline CDR1 reads SGHRS; CDR2 reads YFSETQ. The CDR3 has 14 amino acids. The CDR3: CASARDIDNYGYTF. CDR3 DNA: TGCGCCAGCGCAAGGGACATCGATAACTATGGCTACACCTTC.

This sequence joins TRBV7-2 and TRBJ2-7, with unresolved D. Deletions cut 5 bases from V and 3 bases from J, with 14 bases between. Germline lookup yields CDR1 SGHTA and CDR2 FQGNSA. The CDR3 has 14 residues. The CDR3 DNA is TGTGCCAGCAGCGTATGGACGAAGCGCTACGAGCAGTACTTC. This encodes CASSVWTKRYEQYF.

This chain links TRBV12-3 or TRBV12-4 with TRBJ2-3, with D tentatively TRBD2 (5 bases). V lost 6 bases, J lost 7 bases, and 17 bases lay in between. The CDR3 loop spans 14 amino acids. The CDR3 DNA reads TGTGCCAGCAGGGTCCGTGGACGGGATCATACGCAGTATTTT. It is translated as CASRVRGRDHTQYF.

This clonotype has more than one count but fewer than ten. The rearrangement links TRBV4-3 to TRBJ2-3; TRBD2 is a possible D gene (5 bases). This CDR3 comprises 19 residues. V was trimmed by 5 bases and J by 1 base, leaving 25 bases between them. The germline V gene has CDR1 LGHNA and CDR2 YSLEER. The CDR3 region has the DNA TGCGCCAGCAGCAACTGGGCCCGGTCGGAGGTTTATGGCACAGATACGCAGTATTTT. Translated: CASSNWARSEVYGTDTQYF.

The J gene is TRBJ1-2, the V gene TRBV5-1; D is ambiguous. V was cut by 1 base and J by 2 bases, with 9 bases left in between. Germline V gene lookup returns CDR1 SGHRS and CDR2 YFSETQ. This CDR3 comprises 14 residues. The CDR3 is CASSLPGFNYGYTF. The CDR3 DNA follows: TGCGCCAGCAGCTTGCCGGGTTTCAACTATGGCTACACCTTC. The variable domain in full, completed from reference TRBV5-1 and TRBJ1-2, reads KAGVTQTPRYLIKTRGQQVTLSCSPISGHRSVSWYQQTPGQGLQFLFEYFSETQRNKGNFPGRFSGRQFSNSRSEMNVSTLELGDSALYLCASSLPGFNYGYTFGSGTRLTVV.

V usage is TRBV7-8 and J usage is TRBJ2-7, with D possibly matching TRBD2 (6 bases). This CDR3 is built from 15 residues. Per the germline V gene, CDR1 is SGHVS and CDR2 is FQNEAQ. Between the trimmed V and J ends, which lost 5 bases and 3 bases, there was a span of 17 bases. Here the CDR3 reads CASSGIRDSHYEQYF. The CDR3 nucleotides are TGTGCCAGCAGCGGCATCCGGGACTCCCACTACGAGCAGTACTTC.

The V gene is TRBV29-1, the J gene TRBJ2-1; D gene ambiguous. This CDR3 contains 14 residues. V was cut by 7 bases and J by 5 bases, with 18 bases left in between. Germline loops: CDR1 SQVTM, CDR2 ANQGSEA. DNA of the CDR3: TGCAGCGGCGCTGAACAAGGACGCAACAATGAGCAGTTCTTC. It codes for CSGAEQGRNNEQFF.

The chain is built from TRBV5-6 and TRBJ2-1, with a possible D match to TRBD1 (5 bases). V was trimmed by 2 bases and J by 12 bases, leaving 12 bases between them. The CDR3 is made up of 12 amino acids. Germline CDR1 and CDR2: SGHDT and YYEEEE. The CDR3, as DNA: TGTGCCAGCAGCTTAGACAGCGATGGGCAGTTCTTC. Protein product: CASSLDSDGQFF.